A selection of T cell receptor beta chains follows, all from one sample in a study of PD-1 blockade in mismatch repair-deficient tumors. Here immunoSEQ multiplex PCR was the method, and the copy in TCRdb shows in-frame clones only, minus some. This table holds under 75,000 clones, approximately 88% found once. The sample in question was peripheral blood, obtained 52 weeks after starting pembrolizumab. The receptors originated from an adult with mismatch repair-deficient cancer. Each CDR3 is given with its conserved first and last residue. D genes are given only for firm matches. Clone size is not always given. Where it is, it says once, few, many or a class for expanded clones.

J gene | D gene | clone size | V gene | CDR3 DNA | CDR3 protein
TRBJ2-5 | . | . | TRBV7-9 | TGTGCCAGCAGCGAAGAAGAGACCCAGTACTTC | CASSEEETQYF
TRBJ2-7 | TRBD2 | . | TRBV7-7 | TGTGCCAGCCGAGCGGGAGTCGACGAGCAGTACTTC | CASRAGVDEQYF
TRBJ1-3 | TRBD1 | . | TRBV6-5 | TGTGCCAGCAGTTTACTGGGACAGGGAAACACCATATATTTT | CASSLLGQGNTIYF
TRBJ2-7 | . | . | TRBV7-8 | TGTGCCAGCAGCTTAAACTACGAGCAGTACTTC | CASSLNYEQYF
TRBJ1-5 | TRBD1 | . | TRBV19 | TGTGCCAGTAGCGGACGCACAGGGGATGTGAGTCAGCCCCAGCATTTT | CASSGRTGDVSQPQHF
TRBJ1-2 | . | . | TRBV28 | TGTGCCAGCAGTTTGGACCCCAGGGGTGAAGACTATGGCTACACCTTC | CASSLDPRGEDYGYTF
TRBJ1-4 | . | . | TRBV5-1 | TGCGCCAGCAGCGTTGACAGAGCCCTCAATGAAAAACTGTTTTTT | CASSVDRALNEKLFF
TRBJ1-3 | . | . | TRBV15 | TGTGCCACCAGCAGTTCAGGGCTTGGAAACACCATATATTTT | CATSSSGLGNTIYF
TRBJ2-3 | . | . | TRBV29-1 | TGCAGCGTTGTTAGCGCGGAGGGATTGACAGATACGCAGTATTTT | CSVVSAEGLTDTQYF
TRBJ2-1 | . | . | TRBV11-3 | TGTGCCAGCAGCTCGAGCTTGGGAGGGGGGAATGAGCAGTTCTTC | CASSSSLGGGNEQFF
TRBJ1-1 | TRBD1 | . | TRBV6-5 | TGTGCCAGCAGCAAACCACAGGGGACGGGCACTGAAGCTTTCTTT | CASSKPQGTGTEAFF
TRBJ2-2 | . | . | TRBV6-6 | TGTGCCAGCAGTTACACGACGAACACCGGGGAGCTGTTTTTT | CASSYTTNTGELFF
TRBJ1-1 | . | few | TRBV19 | TGTGCCAGTAGTATTATAGGTGGGCTCATGAACACTGAAGCTTTCTTT | CASSIIGGLMNTEAFF
TRBJ2-5 | . | . | TRBV19 | TGTGCCAGTAGTATAAAGGGCGGTGGGGTCCAAGGGACCCAGTACTTC | CASSIKGGGVQGTQYF
TRBJ2-2 | . | . | TRBV4-3 | TGCGCCAGCAGCCAAGTGGGGGCGGGTACCGGGGAGCTGTTTTTT | CASSQVGAGTGELFF
TRBJ2-7 | . | . | TRBV4-1 | TGCGCCAGCAGCCAAGATGCCAGGGGACTTAATCCCTACGAGCAGTACTTC | CASSQDARGLNPYEQYF
TRBJ1-1 | . | . | TRBV30 | TGTGCCTCGAGGGAGGGGTGGAACACTGAAGCTTTCTTT | CASREGWNTEAFF
TRBJ2-7 | TRBD1 | . | TRBV7-6 | TGTGCCAGCAGTACCGGGACAGGGGACTCCTACGAGCAGTACTTC | CASSTGTGDSYEQYF
TRBJ2-7 | TRBD2 | few | TRBV19 | TGTGCCAGTAGCCCGAGGGGACTAGCGGGTGGATACGAGCAGTACTTC | CASSPRGLAGGYEQYF
TRBJ2-1 | TRBD1 | . | TRBV2 | TGTGCCACCAAAGAGGGGGCAAACAATGAGCAGTTCTTC | CATKEGANNEQFF
TRBJ1-2 | TRBD1 | . | TRBV27 | TGTGCCAGCAGTTTATCGACAGGGGGCCTTGCTGGCTACACCTTC | CASSLSTGGLAGYTF
TRBJ2-7 | . | . | TRBV7-2 | TGTGCCAGCAGCCGGGACACCTCCCCCTACGAGCAGTACTTC | CASSRDTSPYEQYF
TRBJ1-1 | . | . | TRBV7-9 | TGTGCCAGCAGCTTCACCGGGGGTAACACTGAAGCTTTCTTT | CASSFTGGNTEAFF
TRBJ1-2 | . | few | TRBV19 | TGTGCCAGTAGTATAGATAATCGCCCAGGGAATGGCTACACCTTC | CASSIDNRPGNGYTF
TRBJ2-7 | TRBD2 | . | TRBV2 | TGTGCCAGCAGCGACATGAGCGGGAGGTACTCCTACGAGCAGTACTTC | CASSDMSGRYSYEQYF
TRBJ2-2 | . | . | TRBV7-6 | TGTGCCAGCAGCTTAGCGGGCTTAGCGAACACCGGGGAGCTGTTTTTT | CASSLAGLANTGELFF
TRBJ1-1 | . | . | TRBV5-6 | TGTGCCAGCAGCGGGAGGGATGAAGCTTTCTTT | CASSGRDEAFF
TRBJ2-4 | TRBD2 | once | TRBV29-1 | TGCAGCGTGGAGACTAGCGGGAGGAGAGACATTCAGTACTTC | CSVETSGRRDIQYF
TRBJ2-2 | . | . | TRBV7-9 | TGTGCCAGCAGCTTAGTAGGGGCGAACACCGGGGAGCTGTTTTTT | CASSLVGANTGELFF
TRBJ2-1 | TRBD2 | . | TRBV4-1 | TGCGCCAGCAGCCAAGGAGGCGGGAGGGAGCAGTTCTTC | CASSQGGGREQFF
TRBJ2-3 | . | . | TRBV29-1 | TGCAGCGGGTCCGACGGGAGCACAGATACGCAGTATTTT | CSGSDGSTDTQYF
TRBJ2-5 | . | . | TRBV27 | TGTGCCAGCAGTGCATGGGGGAGCGAGACCCAGTACTTC | CASSAWGSETQYF
TRBJ2-3 | TRBD1 | . | TRBV9 | TGTGCCAGCAGCGAGTGGACAGGGACGGAGACAGATACGCAGTATTTT | CASSEWTGTETDTQYF
TRBJ2-1 | . | . | TRBV7-9 | TGTGCCAGCAGCCCTAGCAATGAGCAGTTCTTC | CASSPSNEQFF
TRBJ2-7 | . | few | TRBV6-1 | TGTGCCAGCAGGGGGGACACTAGGAGCTCCTACGAGCAGTACTTC | CASRGDTRSSYEQYF
TRBJ1-1 | . | . | TRBV27 | TGTGCCAGCAGTTTGGACAGTTTTCACACTGAAGCTTTCTTT | CASSLDSFHTEAFF
TRBJ1-1 | . | . | TRBV28 | TGTGCCAGCAGTTGGGGGGAGACTGAAGCTTTCTTT | CASSWGETEAFF
TRBJ1-2 | TRBD1 | . | TRBV30 | TGTGCCTGGAGTGACAGGGGGGACGGCTATGGCTACACCTTC | CAWSDRGDGYGYTF
TRBJ2-3 | . | once | TRBV28 | TGTGCCAGCAGTTTATGGGCAGGAGAAAAAACAGATACGCAGTATTTT | CASSLWAGEKTDTQYF
TRBJ1-4 | . | once | TRBV19 | TGTGCCACCTCACTTTCGAAGGGTTTTAGAACTAATGAAAAACTGTTTTTT | CATSLSKGFRTNEKLFF
TRBJ1-2 | TRBD1 | . | TRBV30 | TGTGCCTGGAGTTTAAGGACAGGGGGCTTCTATGGCTACACCTTC | CAWSLRTGGFYGYTF
TRBJ2-5 | TRBD2 | few | TRBV19 | TGTGCCAGTAGTATCACTAGCGGGAGTGTGGAGACCCAGTACTTC | CASSITSGSVETQYF
TRBJ2-3 | TRBD2 | . | TRBV28 | TGTGCCAGCAGTTCCATAGCGGGAGGGCCGGATACGCAGTATTTT | CASSSIAGGPDTQYF
TRBJ2-1 | . | . | TRBV4-3 | TGCGCCAGCAGCCAAGTCTGGGTCCCCCCCAGCAGAGGTGAGCAGTTCTTC | CASSQVWVPPSRGEQFF
TRBJ2-3 | TRBD2 | . | TRBV4-3 | TGCGCCAGCAGCCAAGGTTTTGGTAGCGGGAGGTGGGAAGATACGCAGTATTTT | CASSQGFGSGRWEDTQYF
TRBJ2-5 | . | . | TRBV25-1 | TGTGCCAGCAGTGAATTGTCAATTGAGACAGTCCAAGAGACCCAGTACTTC | CASSELSIETVQETQYF
TRBJ2-3 | TRBD2 | . | TRBV10-3 | TGTGCCATCAGTGAATTGTGGACTAGCGGGAGTATGGCAGATACGCAGTATTTT | CAISELWTSGSMADTQYF
TRBJ1-1 | . | once | TRBV9 | TGTGCCAGCAGCCGCCCAGGGGTTATCATGAACACTGAAGCTTTCTTT | CASSRPGVIMNTEAFF